The clone carrying this TCR beta chain came up many times. The data stem from a study of early T cells in non-severe SARS-CoV-2 infection. Study summary: Sequencing of unsorted whole blood was done on bulk RNA, leaving chains unpaired.

The CDR3 is 16 amino acids. Germline V gene data show CDR1 as SGHRS and CDR2 as YFSETQ. With 3 bases removed from V and 0 bases from J, the gap between germline ends came to 13 bases. cDNA molecules, individually, were tagged with unique molecular identifiers. Each CDR3 protein is one row after TCRdb ran MiXCR on the 5' RACE reads. The data contain just under 45,000 distinct CDR3 sequences, around 9.9% of them singletons. The TCR sequence derives from an adult who was a healthcare worker with PCR-confirmed SARS-CoV-2 infection or an uninfected control (not recorded which). The sample consisted of whole blood. The rearrangement links TRBV5-1 to TRBJ1-3, with D hard to call. The CDR3 loop reads CASSSNHPSSGNTIYF. As DNA, the CDR3 is TGCGCCAGCAGCTCCAACCACCCGAGCTCTGGAAACACCATATATTTT.